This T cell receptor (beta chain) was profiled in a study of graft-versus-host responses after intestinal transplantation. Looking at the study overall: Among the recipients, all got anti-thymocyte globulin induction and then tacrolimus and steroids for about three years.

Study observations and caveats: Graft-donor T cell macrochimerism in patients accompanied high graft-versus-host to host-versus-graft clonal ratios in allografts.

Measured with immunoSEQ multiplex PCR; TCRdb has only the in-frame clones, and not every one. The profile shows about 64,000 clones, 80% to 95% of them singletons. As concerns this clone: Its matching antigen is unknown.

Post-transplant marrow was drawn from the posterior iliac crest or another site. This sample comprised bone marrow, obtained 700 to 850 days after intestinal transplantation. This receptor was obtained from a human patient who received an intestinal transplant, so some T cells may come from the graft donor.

CDR3: CASSLDKNGYTF. Here the CDR3 DNA reads TGTGCCAGCAGCTTAGACAAAAATGGCTACACCTTC. The chain uses TRBV5-4 and TRBJ1-2; D ambiguous. This CDR3 region has 12 residues. CDR1 SGHNT and CDR2 YYREEE come from the germline V gene (reference sequence). Deletions cut 2 bases from V and 6 bases from J, with 8 bases between.